This TCR beta chain was profiled in a study of cytomegalovirus exposure and HLA in healthy donors. Overall study findings and caveats: CMV serostatus stood as the only immune exposure information on hand. Among the most significant clusters, several appeared linked to common viral pathogens in a later analysis.

There are 13 residues in the CDR3. Germline values: CDR1 SGHDT, CDR2 YYEEEE. The ends lost 4 bases at V and 8 bases at J; junction bases unmatched: 3. As regards this clone: What it binds is unknown.

The PCR was carried out with 60 Vbeta primers and 13 Jbeta primers. The data were produced by immunoSEQ multiplex PCR, yet TCRdb's version contains in-frame clones alone and is incomplete. The sample totals approximately 170,000 clones; its top ten clones hold 0.79%. The sequence was obtained from a young woman in good health and CMV-seropositive. This rearrangement joins TRBV5-6 to TRBJ1-4, with 9 bases fitting TRBD1. Specimen: PBMCs. CDR3 DNA sequence: TGTGCCAGCAGCGATGACAGGGGGGAAAAACTGTTTTTT. It translates to CASSDDRGEKLFF.